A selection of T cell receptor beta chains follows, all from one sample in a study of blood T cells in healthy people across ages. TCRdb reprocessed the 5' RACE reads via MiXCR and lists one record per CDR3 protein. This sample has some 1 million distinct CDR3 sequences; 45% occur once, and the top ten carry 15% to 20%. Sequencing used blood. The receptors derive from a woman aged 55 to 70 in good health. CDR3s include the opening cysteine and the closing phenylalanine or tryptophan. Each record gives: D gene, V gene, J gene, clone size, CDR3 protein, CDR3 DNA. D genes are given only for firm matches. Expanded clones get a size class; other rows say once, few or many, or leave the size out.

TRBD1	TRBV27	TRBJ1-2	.	CASSPSRGYDYGYTF	TGTGCCAGCAGCCCCAGCAGGGGGTATGACTATGGCTACACCTTC
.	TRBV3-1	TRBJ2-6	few	CASSPSPAGLGANVLTF	TGTGCCAGCAGCCCGAGCCCCGCGGGGTTAGGGGCCAACGTCCTGACTTTC
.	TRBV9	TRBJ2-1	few	CASSPDHGDEQFF	TGTGCCAGCAGCCCGGACCATGGCGATGAGCAGTTCTTC
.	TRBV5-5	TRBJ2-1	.	CASSLGVARLGEQFF	TGTGCCAGCAGCTTGGGTGTGGCCAGGCTAGGCGAGCAGTTCTTC
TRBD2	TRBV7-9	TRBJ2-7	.	CASSLGGLAGVYNEQYF	TGTGCCAGCAGCTTAGGCGGGCTAGCGGGAGTATACAATGAGCAGTACTTC
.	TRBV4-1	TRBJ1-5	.	CASSQDSSENQPQHF	TGCGCCAGCAGCCAAGATTCAAGTGAAAATCAGCCCCAGCATTTT
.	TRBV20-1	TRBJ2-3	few	CSASLGADTQYF	TGCAGTGCCTCCCTAGGGGCAGATACGCAGTATTTT
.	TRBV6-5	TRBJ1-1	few	CASSPEMNTEAFF	TGTGCCAGCAGTCCAGAAATGAACACTGAAGCTTTCTTT
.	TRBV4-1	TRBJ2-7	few	CASSQDPTPSYEQYF	TGCGCCAGCAGCCAAGATCCCACACCCTCCTACGAGCAGTACTTC
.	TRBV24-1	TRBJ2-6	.	CATSDSPASGANVLTF	TGTGCCACCAGTGATTCCCCCGCGTCCGGGGCCAACGTCCTGACTTTC
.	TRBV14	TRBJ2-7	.	CASSRDTGGQYF	TGTGCCAGCAGCCGGGACACGGGAGGGCAGTACTTC
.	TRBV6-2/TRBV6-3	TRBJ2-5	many	CASSSPLVGSMETQYF	TGTGCCAGCAGCTCCCCCCTAGTGGGTTCGATGGAGACCCAGTACTTC
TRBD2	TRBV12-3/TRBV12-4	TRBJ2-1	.	CASSFSMGTSGRASYNEQFF	TGTGCCAGCAGTTTCTCCATGGGGACTAGCGGGAGGGCCTCTTACAATGAGCAGTTCTTC
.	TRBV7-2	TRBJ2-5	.	CASSLGTPGKTQYF	TGTGCCAGCAGCTTAGGGACCCCCGGGAAGACCCAGTACTTC
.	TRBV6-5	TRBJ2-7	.	CASSHVLGYEQYF	TGTGCCAGCAGTCACGTCCTGGGATACGAGCAGTACTTC